This section outlines one T cell receptor (beta chain) sequence together with its context. There is no known antigen for this receptor. No much larger clone is present one base from it, and per-base qualities are unavailable. In the germline V gene (reference sequence), CDR1 corresponds to SGHNT and CDR2 to YYREEE. V lost 0 bases and J lost 0 bases; the stretch between them is 7 bases long. The CDR3 runs 14 amino acids, cysteine and phenylalanine included. The entry retains the CDR3 DNA only, 42 bases that are in frame from base 1. The library was made by the immunoSEQ multiplex PCR assay. Under the source paper's analysis protocol: A statistical classification framework was built to diagnose cytomegalovirus status from the catalog of TCR beta chain sequences. What TCRdb holds here is the immuneACCESS table cut down to in-frame rearrangements. Part of the clones is not present; checked against another copy, under half of the missing clones reflect an unresolved V gene, and the others are unexplained. V, J and clone size are those of that table, while D and trimming were read from the DNA. The sample data list 100,000 to 150,000 clones, and about 90% of these were observed just once. 1.5% to 2% of the sample comes from the top ten.

The sample originates from a study of cytomegalovirus exposure and HLA in healthy donors (dated by TCRdb to 2015 to 2018). Study-wide context: The roughly 650 repertoires of the first cohort and the 110 or so validation repertoires were produced on the same platform, according to a later analysis. The study aimed to test whether cataloging public T cell receptors could reveal signatures of past pathogen exposure. Along with the approximately 620-subject first cohort, a separate validation cohort of over a hundred different subjects was used. To predict cytomegalovirus infection status, the study combined high-throughput TCR immunosequencing, statistical association of individual TCRs with disease status, and machine learning.

The donors were included in the validation cohort of 120 subjects, a group kept apart from the roughly 730-subject first cohort. Findings and caveats that apply to the study as a whole: A later analysis lacked HLA typing for the validation cohort, so it scored co-occurrence in that cohort across all 110 or so repertoires. The classifier was reported to diagnose cytomegalovirus status with high specificity and sensitivity in both the original cohort and the validation cohort. In a later analysis, TCRs clustered in the first cohort were found to also tend to co-occur in the 120 validation repertoires, with about 93% of cluster scores above 0. According to the authors, the approach could potentially be generalized to other disease states and immunological phenotypes. While some public TCRs were present in many individuals, most TCR sequences turned up only very rarely across donors. In the study, some 180 TCR beta chains were listed as associated with cytomegalovirus. In vitro tests confirmed that a few of the cytomegalovirus-associated TCR beta chains recognize cytomegalovirus antigens.

The receptor's source is a woman under 30 in good health and CMV-seronegative. Material: PBMCs. This chain joins TRBV5-4 to TRBJ2-7, with TRBD1 perhaps the D gene, on 6 matching bases. The nucleotide sequence is given as TGTGCCAGCAGCTTGGGACAGGACTCCTACGAGCAGTACTTC. Translated, this gives CASSLGQDSYEQYF.